These 22 T cell receptor beta chains came from one sample sequenced in a study of CD4+ T cells in melanoma. Using immunoSEQ multiplex PCR, the repertoire was profiled, and TCRdb retains in-frame clones only, with some absent. Among tens of thousands of clones listed, almost 70% were seen once. Sequencing was carried out using tumor tissue. These receptors were collected from a human donor with melanoma.

V usage is TRBV9 and J usage is TRBJ2-5; the D is unclear. This CDR3 is 16 amino acids long. Trimming pared 3 bases from V and 4 bases from J, leaving 19 bases between. Germline CDR1 reads SGDLS; CDR2 reads YYNGEE. CDR3 loop: CASSAGYSMARETQYF. The CDR3 DNA follows: TGTGCCAGCAGCGCCGGGTATTCAATGGCCCGAGAGACCCAGTACTTC.

The chain joins TRBV5-5 to TRBJ2-3; D is uncertain. Trimming removed 2 bases from V and 6 bases from J, with 7 bases in between. The CDR3 totals 12 residues. In germline, CDR1 is SGHKS, CDR2 YYEKEE (reference sequence). In DNA form, the CDR3 reads TGTGCCAGCAGCTTACCCCCCGATACGCAGTATTTT. The encoded protein is CASSLPPDTQYF.

V gene TRBV4-1 combines with J gene TRBJ1-1; no firm D call. Looked up from germline, CDR1 is MGHRA and CDR2 is YSYEKL. The CDR3 totals 14 residues. Deletions cut 3 bases from V and 1 base from J, with 9 bases between. The CDR3 region is CASSHPQANTEAFF. CDR3 nucleotide sequence: TGCGCCAGCAGCCATCCGCAGGCGAACACTGAAGCTTTCTTT.

The V gene is TRBV4-1, the J gene TRBJ2-7; 8 bases line up with TRBD2. CDR1 MGHRA and CDR2 YSYEKL come from the germline V gene. The CDR3 is 15 amino acids. V was clipped by 4 bases and J by 2 bases; unmatched bases: 7. The CDR3 bases are TGCGCCAGCAGCCCATTCCGGGGGGGAACCTACGAGCAGTACTTC. It translates to CASSPFRGGTYEQYF.

The chain has TRBV4-1 and TRBJ2-3, with TRBD1 matching over 10 bases. Losses at the gene ends were 2 bases for V and 5 bases for J; bases not matched to a gene: 7. Germline CDR1 MGHRA, CDR2 YSYEKL. The CDR3 runs to 16 residues. The CDR3 protein is CASSQPPGQGLDTQYF. CDR3 bases: TGCGCCAGCAGCCAACCCCCGGGACAGGGGTTAGATACGCAGTATTTT.

The gene calls are TRBV15 and TRBJ1-1, with 7 bases lining up with TRBD1. Germline CDR1 LNHNV, CDR2 YYDKDF (reference sequence). The trim removed 3 bases at V and 1 base at J, leaving 2 bases unmatched. The CDR3 contains 14 residues. The CDR3 DNA is TGTGCCACCAGCAGGAGGACAGGGAACACTGAAGCTTTCTTT. Translation: CATSRRTGNTEAFF.

The rearrangement links TRBV30 to TRBJ2-3; D gene ambiguous. V lost 5 bases and J lost 1, with 16 bases in between. The CDR3 extends over 15 amino acids. CDR1 is GTSNPN and CDR2 is SVGIG in the germline V gene (reference sequence). This chain's CDR3 is CAWDQLPSGTDTQYF. The CDR3 coding sequence is TGTGCCTGGGACCAACTGCCATCGGGCACAGATACGCAGTATTTT. Supplemented by reference TRBV30 and TRBJ2-3, the full variable domain reads SQTIHQWPATLVQPVGSPLSLECTVEGTSNPNLYWYRQAAGRGLQLLFYSVGIGQISSEVPQNLSASRPQDRQFILSSKKLLLSDSGFYLCAWDQLPSGTDTQYFGPGTRLTVL.

This sequence joins TRBV6-1 and TRBJ2-1, with D possibly being TRBD1 (6 bases). V shed 4 bases and J shed 5 bases, with 21 bases lying between them. The CDR3 runs 17 residues. Looked up from germline, CDR1 is MNHNS and CDR2 is SASEGT. In DNA, the CDR3 is TGTGCCAGCAGTGGCAACAGGGCGTGGATGTCAAACAATGAGCAGTTCTTC. This translates into CASSGNRAWMSNNEQFF.

The chain couples TRBV7-3 to TRBJ2-3, with 10 positions matching TRBD2. The V segment lost 2 bases and the J segment 2 bases; nucleotides outside the gene matches: 7. CDR3 size: 17 residues. The germline gives CDR1 SGHTA, CDR2 FQGTGA. The CDR3 loop reads CASSLGLAGAITDTQYF. The CDR3 DNA is TGTGCCAGCAGCTTAGGGCTAGCGGGGGCCATCACAGATACGCAGTATTTT.

The chain employs TRBV5-1 and TRBJ2-3, with TRBD2 identical over 13 bases. Germline CDR1 reads SGHRS; CDR2 reads YFSETQ. This CDR3 has 17 amino acids. The trim removed 0 bases at V and 5 bases at J, leaving 6 bases unmatched. CDR3 in amino acids: CASSLEGTSGVVDTQYF. The CDR3 DNA reads TGCGCCAGCAGCTTGGAAGGGACTAGCGGGGTAGTAGATACGCAGTATTTT.

The chain uses TRBV6-1 and TRBJ2-1; 8 bases fit TRBD2. CDR3 length: 15 amino acids. V lost 7 bases to trimming and J lost 8 bases; unmatched junction nucleotides: 13. The germline CDR1 and CDR2 sequences are MNHNS and SASEGT. The CDR3: CASTRGGGPEYEQFF. The CDR3 nucleotides read TGTGCCAGCACGAGGGGCGGGGGGCCCGAGTATGAGCAGTTCTTC.

In this sample, this clone turned up a few times. This sequence joins TRBV30 and TRBJ1-2, with 8 bases lining up with TRBD1. Germline V lookup: CDR1 GTSNPN, CDR2 SVGIG (reference sequence). The junction had 11 bases not matched to a gene; V was cut back by 3 bases and J by 5 bases. The CDR3 loop spans 15 amino acids. In DNA form, the CDR3 reads TGTGCCTGGAGGGCCTCAGGGGGCGCAGGGTATGGCTACACCTTC. As protein: CAWRASGGAGYGYTF.

This clone was observed a single time. V and J are TRBV19 and TRBJ1-5; TRBD1 is a possible D gene (5 bases). The CDR3 is 15 residues long. CDR1 is LNHDA and CDR2 is SQIVND in the germline V gene (reference sequence). V was shortened by 3 bases and J by 6 bases, with 15 bases between the two germline ends. The CDR3 coding sequence is TGTGCCAGTAGTATCATGCGGGGGAAAGGTCAGCCCCAGCATTTT. Translating gives CASSIMRGKGQPQHF.

By share of the sample, this clone is medium-sized. This rearrangement joins TRBV7-2 to TRBJ2-1; D unclear. Germline CDR1 and CDR2: SGHTA and FQGNSA. V was clipped by 5 bases and J by 7 bases, with 9 bases between them. The CDR3 runs to 12 residues. The DNA of the CDR3 is TGTGCCAGCAGCCAGGCCGGGAATGAGCAGTTCTTC. It specifies CASSQAGNEQFF.

The DNA of the CDR3 is TGTGCCAGCAGCTTAGCCAAGGGGGATACGCAGTATTTT. Translation: CASSLAKGDTQYF. The chain couples TRBV7-2 to TRBJ2-3; D is perhaps TRBD1 (5 bases). The length of the CDR3 is 13 residues. The germline CDR1 and CDR2 sequences are SGHTA and FQGNSA. V shed 0 bases and J shed 6 bases, with 7 bases lying between them.

A few counts support this clone. CDR3: CASSQGAGPWTEAFF. The DNA of the CDR3 is TGTGCCAGCAGCCAAGGTGCGGGGCCCTGGACTGAAGCTTTCTTT. The chain combines TRBV14 with TRBJ1-1; D is possibly TRBD1 (5 bases). The V gene lost 1 base and the J gene lost 5 bases, with 14 bases spanning the gap. CDR1 and CDR2 from the germline V gene are SGHDN and FVKESK. The CDR3 runs 15 residues.

The chain is built from TRBV27 and TRBJ1-2; possibly TRBD1 for D (6 bases). Trimming removed 5 bases from V and 4 bases from J, with 14 bases in between. This CDR3 has 14 residues. CDR1 MNHEY and CDR2 SMNVEV come from the germline V gene (reference sequence). The CDR3 DNA follows: TGTGCCAGCAGTCCCGCGGGGGCCCCCTATGGCTACACCTTC. Residues: CASSPAGAPYGYTF.

The V and J genes are TRBV6-1 and TRBJ2-7, with TRBD2 matching over 8 bases. The CDR3 length is 18 residues. After removal of 2 bases from V and 0 bases from J, the junction contained 12 bases not matched to a gene. CDR1 and CDR2 (germline): MNHNS, SASEGT. Written as DNA, the CDR3 is TGTGCCAGCAGTGAACAGGGTGCCGGGAGGGGGTACTCCTACGAGCAGTACTTC. Protein: CASSEQGAGRGYSYEQYF.

The rearrangement uses TRBV7-2 and TRBJ2-3; D remains unclear. Germline CDR1 is SGHTA and CDR2 is FQGNSA. Trimming pared 2 bases from V and 3 bases from J, leaving 9 bases between. The CDR3 runs 14 residues. The CDR3 protein is CASSLIGATDTQYF. The CDR3 coding sequence is TGTGCCAGCAGCTTAATAGGAGCGACAGATACGCAGTATTTT.

The chain has TRBV4-3 and TRBJ1-1; 12 bases are shared with TRBD1. With V trimmed by 0 bases and J by 10 bases, 18 bases remained unmatched. The CDR3 is made up of 19 amino acids. CDR1 LGHNA and CDR2 YSLEER come from the germline V gene. CDR3 in amino acids: CASSQDGGQGASGMMGAFF. The CDR3 nucleotides are TGCGCCAGCAGCCAAGATGGGGGACAGGGGGCCTCCGGGATGATGGGAGCTTTCTTT.

The gene calls are TRBV30 and TRBJ1-5; D may be TRBD1 (6 bases). This CDR3 spans 12 amino acids. Germline V gives CDR1 GTSNPN, CDR2 SVGIG (reference sequence). Trimming removed 3 bases at V and 4 bases at J, with 7 bases between. The CDR3 protein is CAWRRGNQPQHF. In DNA, the CDR3 is TGTGCCTGGAGGAGGGGGAATCAGCCCCAGCATTTT.

The rearrangement uses TRBV19 and TRBJ1-2; 8 nucleotides match TRBD1. Germline CDR1 reads LNHDA; CDR2 reads SQIVND (reference sequence). V lost 6 bases, J lost 2 bases, and 2 bases stayed unmatched. This CDR3 region has 13 residues. The CDR3 loop is CASSPGGNYGYTF. The DNA for the CDR3 is TGTGCCAGTAGCCCAGGGGGCAACTATGGCTACACCTTC.